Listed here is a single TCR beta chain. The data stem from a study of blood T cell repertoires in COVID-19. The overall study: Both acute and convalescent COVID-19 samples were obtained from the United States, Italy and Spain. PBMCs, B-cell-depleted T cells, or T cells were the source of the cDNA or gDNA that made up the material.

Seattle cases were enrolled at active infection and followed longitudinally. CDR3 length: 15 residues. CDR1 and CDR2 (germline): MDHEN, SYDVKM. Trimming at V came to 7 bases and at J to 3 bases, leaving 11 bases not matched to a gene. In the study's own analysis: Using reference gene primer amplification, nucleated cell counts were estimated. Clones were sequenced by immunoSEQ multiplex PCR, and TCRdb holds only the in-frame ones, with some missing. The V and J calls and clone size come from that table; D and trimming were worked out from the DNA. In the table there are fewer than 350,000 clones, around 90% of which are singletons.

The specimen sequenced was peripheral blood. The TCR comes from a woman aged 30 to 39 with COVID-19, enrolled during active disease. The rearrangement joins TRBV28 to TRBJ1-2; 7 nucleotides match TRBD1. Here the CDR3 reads CASNAPRGLDYGYTF. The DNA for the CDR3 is TGTGCCAGCAACGCTCCGAGGGGGCTCGACTATGGCTACACCTTC.